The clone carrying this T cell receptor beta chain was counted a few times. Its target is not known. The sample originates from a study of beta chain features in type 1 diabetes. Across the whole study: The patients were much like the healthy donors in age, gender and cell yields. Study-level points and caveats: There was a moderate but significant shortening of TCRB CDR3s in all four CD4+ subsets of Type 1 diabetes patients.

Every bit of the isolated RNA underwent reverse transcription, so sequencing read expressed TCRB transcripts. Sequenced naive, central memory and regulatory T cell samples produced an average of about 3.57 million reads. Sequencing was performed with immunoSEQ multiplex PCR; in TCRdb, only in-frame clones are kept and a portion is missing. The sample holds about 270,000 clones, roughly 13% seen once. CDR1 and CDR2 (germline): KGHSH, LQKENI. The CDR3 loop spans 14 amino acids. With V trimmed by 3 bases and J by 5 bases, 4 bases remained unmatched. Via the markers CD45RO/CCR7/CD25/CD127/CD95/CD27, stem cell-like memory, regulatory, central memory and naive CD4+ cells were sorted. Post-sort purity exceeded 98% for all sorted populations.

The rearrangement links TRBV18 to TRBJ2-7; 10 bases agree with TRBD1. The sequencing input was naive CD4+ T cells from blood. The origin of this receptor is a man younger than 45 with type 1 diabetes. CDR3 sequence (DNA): TGTGCCAGCTCACCTGACAGGGGGCGTCACGAGCAGTACTTC. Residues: CASSPDRGRHEQYF.